A single sample is the source of the 5 T cell receptor beta chains below, sequenced in a study of T cell responses to AZD1222 COVID-19 vaccine. Generated by immunoSEQ multiplex PCR, the TCRdb table keeps only in-frame clones and is missing some. Of 90,000 to 120,000 clones listed, roughly 90% were seen once; the top ten hold 5.5% to 8%. This sample comprised peripheral blood, obtained on day 0 of AZD1222 vaccination. All receptors derive from an adult in good health.

The rearrangement uses TRBV7-2 and TRBJ2-7; 8 bases are a match to TRBD2. Germline V gene data show CDR1 as SGHTA and CDR2 as FQGNSA. V shed 8 bases and J 5 bases; nucleotides not matched to a gene: 11. This CDR3 is built from 14 residues. The CDR3 is CASRPGLVYHEQYF. The CDR3 DNA reads as TGTGCCAGCCGACCGGGACTAGTATACCACGAGCAGTACTTC. Supplemented by reference TRBV7-2 and TRBJ2-7, the full variable domain reads GAGVSQSPSNKVTEKGKDVELRCDPISGHTALYWYRQSLGQGLEFLIYFQGNSAPDKSGLPSDRFSAERTGGSVSTLTIQRTQQEDSAVYLCASRPGLVYHEQYFGPGTRLTVT.

The chain joins TRBV25-1 to TRBJ2-7; D unclear. The CDR3 runs to 13 residues. Trimming shortened V by 6 bases and J by 2 bases, and 11 bases separated the two germline ends. Germline loops: CDR1 MGHDK, CDR2 SYGVNS. In DNA form, the CDR3 reads TGTGCCAGCAGAGAAGACAAAACCTACGAGCAGTACTTC. This gives the protein CASREDKTYEQYF.

Only a few counts were recorded for this clone. J is TRBJ2-1 and V is TRBV7-2, with 8 positions matching TRBD1. The CDR3 spans 15 residues. V lost 5 bases to trimming and J lost 8 bases; unmatched junction nucleotides: 11. Germline CDR1 and CDR2: SGHTA and FQGNSA. CDR3 amino acids: CASSPHPRGRDEQFF. The CDR3 DNA sequence: TGTGCCAGCAGCCCTCACCCCAGGGGGCGCGATGAGCAGTTCTTC.

The rearrangement uses TRBV6-2 or TRBV6-3 and TRBJ2-1, with D hard to call. The CDR3 has 16 residues. V was clipped by 6 bases and J by 4 bases, with 19 bases between them. Germline values: CDR1 MNHEY, CDR2 SVGEGT. CDR3 region: CASSQTWGRSYNEQFF. The DNA of the CDR3 is TGTGCCAGCAGCCAAACGTGGGGAAGGAGTTACAATGAGCAGTTCTTC.

This clone was observed a single time. The V gene is TRBV9, the J gene TRBJ1-3; D gene unclear. V was pared by 0 bases and J by 1 base, with 17 bases between. CDR3 length: 18 residues. The germline CDR1 and CDR2 sequences are SGDLS and YYNGEE. The CDR3 here is CASSVGPGPGSSGNTIYF. The CDR3, as DNA: TGTGCCAGCAGCGTAGGTCCGGGCCCAGGTTCTTCTGGAAACACCATATATTTT.